This TCR beta chain was sequenced for a study of blood T cell repertoires in COVID-19 (TCRdb year 2020). In the study overall: Collaborator samples came from the United States, Italy and Spain and covered acute and convalescent phases of COVID-19. Sample metadata almost always included a de-identified subject ID, COVID-19 status, age in years and sex. The samples were drawn from the first 160 participants of the ongoing ImmuneRACE study and from over a thousand subjects provided by 6 global collaborators. HLA class I and class II types, where available, came from metadata supplied by the sample provider rather than from assay-based typing. The material from the prospective study consisted of cDNA or gDNA derived from T cells, B-cell-depleted T cells, or PBMCs. The repertoires were released in a freely available public database meant as a resource for research on the immune response to SARS-CoV-2. The dataset comprised deeply sampled blood TCRbeta repertoires from subjects exposed to, actively infected with, or recovered from COVID-19.

Here is what the overall study found, with its caveats: The quantity of clinical and demographic metadata differed by source and by participant and was supplied without curation.

Another Seattle source contributed samples from volunteer blood donors who had recovered from COVID-19. Each collaborating institution followed its own protocols to collect whole blood in K2EDTA tubes. For TCRbeta analysis, collaborators shipped samples as frozen whole blood, isolated PBMCs, or DNA extracted from either of those sample types. TCRbeta CDR3 regions were amplified from genomic DNA using the immunoSEQ Assay, a bias-controlled multiplex PCR. As for the original processing: Nucleated cell counts per sample were estimated from amplification of reference gene primers within the assay. To quantify the absolute abundance of each unique TCRbeta CDR3 rearrangement, sequence reads were collapsed and filtered. For each sample, productive Simpson clonality was calculated as the square root of Simpson's diversity index over productive rearrangements. TCRdb holds this immuneACCESS table with in-frame rearrangements only. Some clones are missing; in checked studies, unresolved V genes explain under half, and the rest has no known cause. The DNA gave D and trimming, while V, J and clone size come from that table. This sample is represented by 230,000 or so clones; 65% to 90% of them were singletons. The top ten clonotypes cover approximately 1.3% of the sample.

Remarks on this clone: The target of this receptor is not known. No clone much larger than this one lies a single base away; base qualities are absent.

The sequence came from a woman between 35 and 50 years old who had recovered from COVID-19. Sequences were obtained from peripheral blood.

DNA sequence: TGTGCCAGCAGCGCGGAGGATACGCAGTATTTT. This codes for CASSAEDTQYF. The rearranged segments are TRBV3-1 (or the pseudogene TRBV3-2) and TRBJ2-3; no D gene call is confident. The germline V gene (reference sequence) yields LGHDT for CDR1 and YNNKEL for CDR2. V loses 5 bases of germline sequence and J loses 6 bases, and the interval between the two ends is 6 bases. The CDR3, from cysteine to phenylalanine, totals 11 residues. The retained sequence is limited to the CDR3, 33 bases, with the frame set at the first base.